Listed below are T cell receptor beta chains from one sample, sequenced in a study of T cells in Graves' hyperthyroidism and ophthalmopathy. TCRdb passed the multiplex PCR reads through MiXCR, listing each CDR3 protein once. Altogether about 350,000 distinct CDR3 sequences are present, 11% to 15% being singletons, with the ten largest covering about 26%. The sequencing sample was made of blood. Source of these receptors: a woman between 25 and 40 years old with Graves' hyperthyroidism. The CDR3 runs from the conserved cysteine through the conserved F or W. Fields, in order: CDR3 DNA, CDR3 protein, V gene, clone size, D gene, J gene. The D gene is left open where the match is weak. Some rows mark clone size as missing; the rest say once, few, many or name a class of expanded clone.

CDR3nt: TGCGCCAGCAGCTTGGGGGACAGGCTGAACACTGAAGCTTTCTTT
CDR3aa: CASSLGDRLNTEAFF
v_gene: TRBV5-1
abundance: few
d_gene: TRBD1
j_gene: TRBJ1-1

CDR3nt: TGTGCCAGCAGCGTACCCCGGGAGGGCCCGGGCACCGGGGAGCTGTTTTTT
CDR3aa: CASSVPREGPGTGELFF
v_gene: TRBV9
abundance: NA
d_gene: TRBD2
j_gene: TRBJ2-2

CDR3nt: TGTGCCAGCAGTTTCAACGGTCAGGGGGCCCATGGCTACACCTTC
CDR3aa: CASSFNGQGAHGYTF
v_gene: TRBV6-1
abundance: NA
d_gene: TRBD1
j_gene: TRBJ1-2

CDR3nt: TGCAGTGCTAGGGGACTAGACAATTACGGGCAGTACTTC
CDR3aa: CSARGLDNYGQYF
v_gene: TRBV20-1
abundance: NA
d_gene: TRBD2
j_gene: TRBJ2-7

CDR3nt: TGTGCCAGCAGCGGGAGCTACGAGCAGTACTTC
CDR3aa: CASSGSYEQYF
v_gene: TRBV2
abundance: many
d_gene: NA
j_gene: TRBJ2-7

CDR3nt: TGTGCCTGGAGCCAGGGGGATTATCAGCCCCAGCATTTT
CDR3aa: CAWSQGDYQPQHF
v_gene: TRBV30
abundance: NA
d_gene: TRBD1
j_gene: TRBJ1-5

CDR3nt: TGTGCCAGCAGTTGGGTCCTACAGGATAATAGCAATCAGCCCCAGCATTTT
CDR3aa: CASSWVLQDNSNQPQHF
v_gene: TRBV12-3/TRBV12-4
abundance: few
d_gene: NA
j_gene: TRBJ1-5

CDR3nt: TGTGCCAGCAGTTTCTTCGGGCAGGGAGATGAAAAACTGTTTTTT
CDR3aa: CASSFFGQGDEKLFF
v_gene: TRBV28
abundance: NA
d_gene: NA
j_gene: TRBJ1-4

CDR3nt: TGTGCCTGGAGAACTGGACGGAACGGGGTGGCTTTCTTT
CDR3aa: CAWRTGRNGVAFF
v_gene: TRBV30
abundance: few
d_gene: NA
j_gene: TRBJ1-1

CDR3nt: TGTGCCAGCAGCCAACTAAAGGGACAGAATAATTCACCCCTCCACTTT
CDR3aa: CASSQLKGQNNSPLHF
v_gene: TRBV7-9
abundance: few
d_gene: TRBD1
j_gene: TRBJ1-6

CDR3nt: TGTGCCAGCAGTTACTCGACAGGGGGCAAAACTGAAGCTTTCTTT
CDR3aa: CASSYSTGGKTEAFF
v_gene: TRBV28
abundance: many
d_gene: TRBD1
j_gene: TRBJ1-1

CDR3nt: TGTGCCAGCAGTCTAACAGGGTCCGAAGCTTTCTTT
CDR3aa: CASSLTGSEAFF
v_gene: TRBV6-2/TRBV6-3
abundance: many
d_gene: NA
j_gene: TRBJ1-1

CDR3nt: TGTGCCAGCAGTTTCGAGACACTCCTCTGCGAGCGGTACTTC
CDR3aa: CASSFETLLCERYF
v_gene: TRBV28
abundance: NA
d_gene: NA
j_gene: TRBJ2-7